The sequence of this TCR beta chain was determined in a study of blood T cell repertoires in COVID-19. V trimming: 2 bases; J trimming: 6 bases; junction bases outside the gene matches: 11. Germline assignment: CDR1 SGHVS and CDR2 FQNEAQ. This CDR3 spans 17 amino acids. TCRdb keeps only in-frame clones here, not all; method: immunoSEQ multiplex PCR. The data contain 95,000 to 150,000 clones, 65% to 85% of them seen just once; the ten biggest clones take up roughly 3.5%. The chain uses TRBV7-8 and TRBJ2-1; 9 bases align to TRBD2. Sequencing input: PBMCs or T cells enriched from blood (not recorded which). This TCR was recovered from a woman aged 25 to 39 who had recovered from COVID-19. The CDR3 DNA reads TGTGCCAGCAGCTTAATAGGCCTGGCGGGAGGGGGCAATGAGCAGTTCTTC. It codes for CASSLIGLAGGGNEQFF.